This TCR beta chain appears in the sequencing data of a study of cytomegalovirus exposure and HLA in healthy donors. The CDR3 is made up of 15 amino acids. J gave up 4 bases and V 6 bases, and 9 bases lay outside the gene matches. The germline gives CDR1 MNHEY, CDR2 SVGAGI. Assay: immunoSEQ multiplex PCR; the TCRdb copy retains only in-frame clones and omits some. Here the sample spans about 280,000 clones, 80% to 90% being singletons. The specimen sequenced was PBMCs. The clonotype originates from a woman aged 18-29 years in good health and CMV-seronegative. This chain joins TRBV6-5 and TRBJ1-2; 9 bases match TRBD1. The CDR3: CASRPGQGESYGYTF. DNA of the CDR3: TGTGCCAGCAGACCGGGACAGGGTGAATCCTATGGCTACACCTTC.